This T cell receptor (beta chain) came from a study of a mutant IDH1 vaccine in newly diagnosed glioma. The time point was: week 35, safety follow-up. Topical imiquimod was applied with each vaccine dose, which held 300 ug of mutant IDH1 20-mer peptide. Profiling relied on immunoSEQ multiplex PCR, and the TCRdb table lists in-frame clones only, not all of them. Altogether just under 70,000 clones are present, almost 85% being singletons, with the ten largest covering roughly 12%. This clone showed up just once. Its antigen is not identified. The CDR3 runs to 15 residues. In germline, CDR1 is MDHEN, CDR2 SYDVKM. The V end lost 4 bases, the J end lost 5 bases, and 15 bases lay between the germline ends.

This chain uses TRBV28 with TRBJ1-5; tentative D call: TRBD1 (6 bases). This receptor was identified in a man younger than 30 with glioma. Specimen: PBMCs, collected from a glioma patient whose treatment included an IDH1 peptide vaccine. The CDR3 protein is CASSSGVRGDQPQHF. The CDR3 region has the DNA TGTGCCAGCAGTTCTGGGGTTAGGGGGGATCAGCCCCAGCATTTT.